This T cell receptor (beta chain) was documented in a study of T-cell reconstitution after alpha-beta-depleted transplantation in children. Germline values: CDR1 SQVTM, CDR2 ANQGSEA. The CDR3 sequence is 17 residues long. J was trimmed by 0 bases and V by 8 bases; bases with no gene match: 18. Study-wide results and limits: At the one-year point after transplant, T-cell counts and TCRbeta diversity were found to come mostly from T cells that had been newly produced. The high TCRbeta diversity at day 60 in some patients came from surviving recipient T cells and thymic progenitors. Expanded graft clones numbering several hundred reportedly gave rise to alpha-beta T cells about two months after transplant.

Unique molecular identifiers were used in preparing the TCRbeta library. TCRdb re-called the PCR reads through MiXCR, storing one row per CDR3 protein. The table includes around 300,000 distinct CDR3 sequences, roughly 7.8% detected once. This clonotype was seen at least ten times. What it binds is not known. The sequencing here drew on peripheral blood, taken 360 days after TCRalphabeta/CD19-depleted stem cell transplant. The TCR was taken from a female patient aged 2-15 years who had a stem cell transplant for Fanconi anemia, so the T cells may come from the graft donor. The chain is built from TRBV29-1 and TRBJ1-1; the match to TRBD1 covers 7 bases. CDR3 amino acids: CSSREAGGVRVNTEAFF. CDR3 sequence (DNA): TGCAGCTCGAGGGAGGCAGGGGGTGTGAGAGTGAACACTGAAGCTTTCTTT.